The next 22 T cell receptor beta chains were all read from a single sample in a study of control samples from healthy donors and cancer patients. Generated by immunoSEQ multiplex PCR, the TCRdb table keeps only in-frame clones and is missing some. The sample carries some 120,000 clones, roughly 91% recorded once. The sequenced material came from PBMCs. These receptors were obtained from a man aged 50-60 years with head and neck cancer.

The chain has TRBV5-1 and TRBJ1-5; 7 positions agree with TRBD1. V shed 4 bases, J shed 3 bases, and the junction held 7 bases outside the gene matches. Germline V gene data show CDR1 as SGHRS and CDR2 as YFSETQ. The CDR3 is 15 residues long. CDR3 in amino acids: CASSPTGTSNQPQHF. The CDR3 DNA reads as TGCGCCAGCAGCCCGACAGGGACTTCCAATCAGCCCCAGCATTTT.

DNA of the CDR3: TGTGCCAGTAGTATAGATCTATCAAGACAGGGTCAGCCCCAGCATTTT. Translating it yields CASSIDLSRQGQPQHF. The chain employs TRBV19 and TRBJ1-5; 7 nucleotides agree with TRBD1. Germline V gene sequence: CDR1 LNHDA, CDR2 SQIVND (reference sequence). The trim removed 0 bases at V and 6 bases at J, leaving 8 bases unmatched. The CDR3 totals 16 residues. Using reference TRBV19 and TRBJ1-5 for the parts outside the CDR3, the full variable domain is DGGITQSPKYLFRKEGQNVTLSCEQNLNHDAMYWYRQDPGQGLRLIYYSQIVNDFQKGDIAEGYSVSREKKESFPLTVTSAQKNPTAFYLCASSIDLSRQGQPQHFGDGTRLSIL.

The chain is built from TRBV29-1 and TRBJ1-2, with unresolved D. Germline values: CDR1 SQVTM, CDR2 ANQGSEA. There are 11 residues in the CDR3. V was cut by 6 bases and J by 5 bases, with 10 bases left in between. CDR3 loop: CSVSGRYGYTF. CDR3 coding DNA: TGCAGCGTCTCAGGACGTTATGGCTACACCTTC. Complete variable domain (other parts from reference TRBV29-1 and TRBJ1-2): SAVISQKPSRDICQRGTSLTIQCQVDSQVTMMFWYRQQPGQSLTLIATANQGSEATYESGFVIDKFPISRPNLTFSTLTVSNMSPEDSSIYLCSVSGRYGYTFGSGTRLTVV.

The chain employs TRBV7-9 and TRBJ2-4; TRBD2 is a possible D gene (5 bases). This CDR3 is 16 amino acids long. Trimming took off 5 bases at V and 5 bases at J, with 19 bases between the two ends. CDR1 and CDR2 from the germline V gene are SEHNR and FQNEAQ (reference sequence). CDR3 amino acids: CASSAPGPGRENIQYF. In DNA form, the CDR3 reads TGTGCCAGCAGCGCCCCGGGCCCGGGAAGGGAAAACATTCAGTACTTC. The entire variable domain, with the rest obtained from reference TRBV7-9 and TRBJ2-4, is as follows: DTGVSQNPRHKITKRGQNVTFRCDPISEHNRLYWYRQTLGQGPEFLTYFQNEAQLEKSRLLSDRFSAERPKGSFSTLEIQRTEQGDSAMYLCASSAPGPGRENIQYFGAGTRLSVL.

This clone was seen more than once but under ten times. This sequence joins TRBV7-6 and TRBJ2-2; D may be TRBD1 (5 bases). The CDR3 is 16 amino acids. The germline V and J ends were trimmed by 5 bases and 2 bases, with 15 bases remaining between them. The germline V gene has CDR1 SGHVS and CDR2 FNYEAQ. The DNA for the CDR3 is TGTGCCAGCAGCAGTACTTCAGGGCTTAACACCGGGGAGCTGTTTTTT. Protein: CASSSTSGLNTGELFF.

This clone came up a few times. The CDR3 here is CAWGGQINSPLHF. Written as DNA, the CDR3 is TGTGCCTGGGGTGGTCAGATAAATTCACCCCTCCACTTT. The genes are TRBV30 and TRBJ1-6; D uncertain. Between the trimmed V and J ends, which lost 5 bases and 7 bases, there was a span of 12 bases. Germline V gene lookup returns CDR1 GTSNPN and CDR2 SVGIG (reference sequence). The CDR3 is 13 residues long.

In DNA form, the CDR3 reads TGTGCCAGTAGTATAGCTAACTATGGCTACACCTTC. Protein product: CASSIANYGYTF. The chain carries TRBV19 and TRBJ1-2, with no clear D. This CDR3 contains 12 residues. V lost 1 base and J lost 0, with 0 bases in between. Per the germline V gene, CDR1 is LNHDA and CDR2 is SQIVND (reference sequence).

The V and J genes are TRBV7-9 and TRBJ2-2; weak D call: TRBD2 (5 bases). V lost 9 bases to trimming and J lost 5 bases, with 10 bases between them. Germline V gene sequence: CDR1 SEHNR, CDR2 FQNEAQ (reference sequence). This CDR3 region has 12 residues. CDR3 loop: CASMGRTGELFF. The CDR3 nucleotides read TGTGCCAGTATGGGGAGAACCGGGGAGCTGTTTTTT.

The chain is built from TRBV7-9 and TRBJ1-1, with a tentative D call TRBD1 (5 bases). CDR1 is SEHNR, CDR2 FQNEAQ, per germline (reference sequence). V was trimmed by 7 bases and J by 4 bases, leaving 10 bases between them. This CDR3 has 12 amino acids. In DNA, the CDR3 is TGTGCCAGCACCTCGGGGGGCACTGAAGCTTTCTTT. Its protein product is CASTSGGTEAFF.

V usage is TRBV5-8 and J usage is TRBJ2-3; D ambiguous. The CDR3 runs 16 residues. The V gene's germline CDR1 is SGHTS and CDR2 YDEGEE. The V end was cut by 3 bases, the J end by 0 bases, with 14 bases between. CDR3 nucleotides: TGTGCCAGCAGCTCGAACCCCTACCCGAGCACAGATACGCAGTATTTT. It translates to CASSSNPYPSTDTQYF.

In nucleotides, the CDR3 is TGTGCCAGCAGCCCGACACCCTCATACGAGCAGTACTTC. As protein: CASSPTPSYEQYF. The rearrangement links TRBV16 to TRBJ2-7; no definite D call. The germline gives CDR1 KGHSY, CDR2 FQNENV. The germline V and J ends were trimmed by 4 bases and 4 bases, with 11 bases remaining between them. The CDR3 covers 13 residues.

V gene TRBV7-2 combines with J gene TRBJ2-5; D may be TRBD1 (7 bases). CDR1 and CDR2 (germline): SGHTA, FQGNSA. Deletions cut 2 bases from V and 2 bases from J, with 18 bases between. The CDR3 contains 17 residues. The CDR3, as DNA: TGTGCCAGCAGCTTAAAATACAGGCGGGGACAGCAAGAGACCCAGTACTTC. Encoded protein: CASSLKYRRGQQETQYF.

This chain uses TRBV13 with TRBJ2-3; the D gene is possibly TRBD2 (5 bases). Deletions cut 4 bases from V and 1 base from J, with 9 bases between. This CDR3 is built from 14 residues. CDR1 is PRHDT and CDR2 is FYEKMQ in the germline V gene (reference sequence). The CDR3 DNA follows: TGTGCCAGCAGCTACCGGGATCGCACAGATACGCAGTATTTT. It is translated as CASSYRDRTDTQYF.

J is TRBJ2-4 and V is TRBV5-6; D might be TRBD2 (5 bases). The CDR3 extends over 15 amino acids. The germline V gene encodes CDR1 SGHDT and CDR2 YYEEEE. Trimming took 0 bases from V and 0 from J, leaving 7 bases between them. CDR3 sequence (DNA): TGTGCCAGCAGCTTGGACGGGAAAGCCAAAAACATTCAGTACTTC. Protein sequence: CASSLDGKAKNIQYF.

CDR3 DNA sequence: TGTGCCAGCAGTTACCAGGGGCTCGGCTACACCTTC. Its protein product is CASSYQGLGYTF. V and J are TRBV6-2 or TRBV6-3 and TRBJ1-2; TRBD1 might be the D (6 bases). Trimming took off 2 bases at V and 8 bases at J, with 9 bases between the two ends. The CDR3 runs 12 residues. Looked up from germline, CDR1 is MNHEY and CDR2 is SVGEGT.

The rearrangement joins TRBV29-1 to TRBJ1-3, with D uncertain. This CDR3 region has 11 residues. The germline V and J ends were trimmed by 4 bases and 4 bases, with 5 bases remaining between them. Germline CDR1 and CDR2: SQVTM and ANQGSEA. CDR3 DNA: TGCAGCGTTGTCAAGGGAAACACCATATATTTT. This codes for CSVVKGNTIYF.

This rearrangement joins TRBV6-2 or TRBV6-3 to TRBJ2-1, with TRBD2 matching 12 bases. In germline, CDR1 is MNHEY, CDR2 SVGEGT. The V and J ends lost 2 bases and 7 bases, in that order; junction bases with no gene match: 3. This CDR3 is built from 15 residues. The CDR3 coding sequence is TGTGCCAGCAGTTACGGGACTAGCGGGTTTAATGAGCAGTTCTTC. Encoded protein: CASSYGTSGFNEQFF.

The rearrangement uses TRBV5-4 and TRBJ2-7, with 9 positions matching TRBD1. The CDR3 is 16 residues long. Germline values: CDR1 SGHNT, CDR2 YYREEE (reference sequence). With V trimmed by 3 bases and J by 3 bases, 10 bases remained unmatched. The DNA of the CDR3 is TGTGCCAGCAGCTCCCCGTCCGGGACAGGGTTCTACGAGCAGTACTTC. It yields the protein CASSSPSGTGFYEQYF.

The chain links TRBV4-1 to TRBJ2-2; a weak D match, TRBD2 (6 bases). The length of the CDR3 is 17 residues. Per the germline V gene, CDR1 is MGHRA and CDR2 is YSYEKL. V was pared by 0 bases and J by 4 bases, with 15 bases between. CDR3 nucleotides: TGCGCCAGCAGCCAAGATCGGCCTAGCGATCGCACCGGGGAGCTGTTTTTT. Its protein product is CASSQDRPSDRTGELFF.

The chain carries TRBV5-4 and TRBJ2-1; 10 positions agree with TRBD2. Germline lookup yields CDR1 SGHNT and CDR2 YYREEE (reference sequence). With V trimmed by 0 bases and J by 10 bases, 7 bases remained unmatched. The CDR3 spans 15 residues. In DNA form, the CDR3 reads TGTGCCAGCAGCTTGGAGCTAGCGGGGGTGAACGAGCAGTTCTTC. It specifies CASSLELAGVNEQFF.

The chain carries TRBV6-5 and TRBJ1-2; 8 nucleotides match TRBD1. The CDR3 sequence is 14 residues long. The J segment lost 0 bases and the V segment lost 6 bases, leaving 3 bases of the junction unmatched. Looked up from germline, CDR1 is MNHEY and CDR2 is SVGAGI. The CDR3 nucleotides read TGTGCCAGCAGAAGGACAGGGACTAACTATGGCTACACCTTC. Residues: CASRRTGTNYGYTF.

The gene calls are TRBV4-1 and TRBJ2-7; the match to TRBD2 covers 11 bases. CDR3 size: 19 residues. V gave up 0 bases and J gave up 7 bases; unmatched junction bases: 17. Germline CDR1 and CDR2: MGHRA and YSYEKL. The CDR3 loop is CASSQDSLGRLAGLREQYF. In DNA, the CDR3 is TGCGCCAGCAGCCAAGATTCCCTTGGGCGACTAGCGGGACTACGAGAGCAGTACTTC.